The sequence of this T cell receptor beta chain was determined in a study of blood T cell repertoires in COVID-19. The V end was cut by 3 bases, the J end by 1 base, with 7 bases between. This CDR3 spans 13 amino acids. In germline, CDR1 is DFQATT, CDR2 SNEGSKA (reference sequence). Profiling relied on immunoSEQ multiplex PCR, and the TCRdb table lists in-frame clones only, not all of them. Of around 450,000 clones detected, 85% to 90% appear once; the ten largest clones hold 4.3%. A note on this clone: Given a much more abundant clone one base away, this may be a read error. The sample holds other DNA sequences that translate to the same CDR3.

This sequence originates from a woman between 25 and 40 years old with acute or convalescent COVID-19. This chain links TRBV20-1 with TRBJ1-5; D may be TRBD1 (5 bases). Material: peripheral blood. CDR3 sequence: CSASQGSNQPQHF. CDR3 nucleotide sequence: TGCAGTGCTAGTCAGGGCAGCAATCAGCCCCAGCATTTT.